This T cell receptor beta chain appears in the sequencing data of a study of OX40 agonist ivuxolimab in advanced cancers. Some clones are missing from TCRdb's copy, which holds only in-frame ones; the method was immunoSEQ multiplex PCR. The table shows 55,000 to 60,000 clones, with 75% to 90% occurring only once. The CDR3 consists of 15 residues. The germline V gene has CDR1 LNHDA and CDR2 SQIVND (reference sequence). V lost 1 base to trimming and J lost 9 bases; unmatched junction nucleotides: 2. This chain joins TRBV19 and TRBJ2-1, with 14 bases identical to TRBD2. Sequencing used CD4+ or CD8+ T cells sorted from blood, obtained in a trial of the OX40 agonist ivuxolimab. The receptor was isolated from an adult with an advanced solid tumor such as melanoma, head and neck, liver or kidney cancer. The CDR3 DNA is TGTGCCAGTAGTATAGGAGGACTAGCGGGAGGTGAGCAGTTCTTC. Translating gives CASSIGGLAGGEQFF.